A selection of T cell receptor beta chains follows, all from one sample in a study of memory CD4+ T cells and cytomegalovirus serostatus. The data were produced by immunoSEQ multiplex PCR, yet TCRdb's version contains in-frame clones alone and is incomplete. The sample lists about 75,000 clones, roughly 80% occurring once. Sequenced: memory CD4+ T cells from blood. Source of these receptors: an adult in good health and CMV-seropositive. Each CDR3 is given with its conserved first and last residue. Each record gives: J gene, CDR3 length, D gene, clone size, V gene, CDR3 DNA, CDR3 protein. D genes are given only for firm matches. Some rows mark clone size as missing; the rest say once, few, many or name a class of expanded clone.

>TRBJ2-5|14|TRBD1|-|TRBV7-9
TGTGCCAGCAGCCGGGACAGGGTGGAGGAGACCCAGTACTTC
CASSRDRVEETQYF
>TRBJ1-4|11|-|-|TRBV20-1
TGCAGTGCTCGAAGAACGAGAAAACTGTTTTTT
CSARRTRKLFF
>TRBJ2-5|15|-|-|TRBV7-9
TGTGCCAGCAGCCTCGGCGGCGGGCCCGGGGAGACCCAGTACTTC
CASSLGGGPGETQYF
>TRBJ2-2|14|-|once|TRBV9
TGTGCCAGCAGCGCATCGGACCCCACCGGGGAGCTGTTTTTT
CASSASDPTGELFF
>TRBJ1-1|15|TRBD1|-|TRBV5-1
TGCGCCAGCAGCTCCGAGACAGGGGGTACCTCTGAAGCTTTCTTT
CASSSETGGTSEAFF
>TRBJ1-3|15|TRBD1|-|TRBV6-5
TGTGCCAGCAGTCGACAGGGTCACTCTGGAAACACCATATATTTT
CASSRQGHSGNTIYF
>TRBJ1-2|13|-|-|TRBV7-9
TGTGCCAGCAGCCCGGAAAGCCTCTATGGCTACACCTTC
CASSPESLYGYTF
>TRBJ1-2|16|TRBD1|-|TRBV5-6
TGTGCCAGCAGCTCGGGGACAGGGATAGGGCTGGATGGCTACACCTTC
CASSSGTGIGLDGYTF
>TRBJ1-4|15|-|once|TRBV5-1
TGCGCCAGCAGCCCCGAGTGGGGGACTAATGAAAAACTGTTTTTT
CASSPEWGTNEKLFF
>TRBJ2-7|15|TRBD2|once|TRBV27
TGTGCCAGCAGTTCGGCTAGCGGGGCCTACTACGAGCAGTACTTC
CASSSASGAYYEQYF
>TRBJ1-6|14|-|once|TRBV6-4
TGTGCCAGCAGTGACACACAGGGCTCGACAAACCTCCACTTT
CASSDTQGSTNLHF
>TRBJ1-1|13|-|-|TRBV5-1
TGCGCCAGCAGGCCCGCCCCGAACACTGAAGCTTTCTTT
CASRPAPNTEAFF
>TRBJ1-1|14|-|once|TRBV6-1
TGTGCCAGCACCCCGAATATGGGGGGAACTGAAGCTTTCTTT
CASTPNMGGTEAFF
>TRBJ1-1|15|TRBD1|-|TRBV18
TGTGCCAGCTCCCCTCGAGGGGGCACGAACACTGAAGCTTTCTTT
CASSPRGGTNTEAFF
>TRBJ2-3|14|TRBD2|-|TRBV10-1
TGCGCCAGCAGTGATAATCTAGCGGGAGATACGCAGTATTTT
CASSDNLAGDTQYF
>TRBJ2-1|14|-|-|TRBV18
TGTGCCAGCTCACCATCGGTATCACGGAATGAGCAGTTCTTC
CASSPSVSRNEQFF
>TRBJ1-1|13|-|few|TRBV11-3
TGTGCCAGCAGCTTAGAAGAACGGAGGGAAGCTTTCTTT
CASSLEERREAFF
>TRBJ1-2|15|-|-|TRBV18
TGTGCCAGCTCACCACGGGCAGAGAGAAACTATGGCTACACCTTC
CASSPRAERNYGYTF
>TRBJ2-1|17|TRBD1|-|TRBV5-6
TGTGCCAGCAGAACCCTGACAGGGGGAAATGGCTACAATGAGCAGTTCTTC
CASRTLTGGNGYNEQFF
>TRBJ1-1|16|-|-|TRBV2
TGTGCCAGCGGCAGCACGTATCGAGGGGGGAACACTGAAGCTTTCTTT
CASGSTYRGGNTEAFF
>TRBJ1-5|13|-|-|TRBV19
TGTGCCAGTAGCCAGGGTGGGGATCAGCCCCAGCATTTT
CASSQGGDQPQHF
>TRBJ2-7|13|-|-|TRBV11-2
TGTGCCAGCAGCTTAGGGTGGCACAACGAGCAGTACTTC
CASSLGWHNEQYF
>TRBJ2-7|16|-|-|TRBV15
TGTGCCACCAGCAGAGTTCGTTCTGGGGACGGCTACGAGCAGTACTTC
CATSRVRSGDGYEQYF
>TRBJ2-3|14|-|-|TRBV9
TGTGCCAGCAGCGTGGGGCAGATCACAGATACGCAGTATTTT
CASSVGQITDTQYF
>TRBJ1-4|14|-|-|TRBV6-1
TGTGCCAGCAGGAACAGAGCAACTAATGAAAAACTGTTTTTT
CASRNRATNEKLFF
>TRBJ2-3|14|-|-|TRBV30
TGTGCCTGGGGGGGACGGTACAGCACAGATACGCAGTATTTT
CAWGGRYSTDTQYF
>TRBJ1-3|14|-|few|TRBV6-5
TGTGCCAGCAGACTAAGACTCTCTGGAAACACCATATATTTT
CASRLRLSGNTIYF
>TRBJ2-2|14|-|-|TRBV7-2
TGTGCCAGCAGCTTAGCGTCTTACACCGGGGAGCTGTTTTTT
CASSLASYTGELFF
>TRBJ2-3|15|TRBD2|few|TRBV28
TGTGCCAGCAACTCACTAGCGGGAGGGTCAGATACGCAGTATTTT
CASNSLAGGSDTQYF
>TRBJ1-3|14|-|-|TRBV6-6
TGTGCCAGCGGTCGCGCCAGTGCTGGAAACACCATATATTTT
CASGRASAGNTIYF
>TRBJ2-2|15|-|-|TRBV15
TGTGCCACCAGCATACGCGGGGTGAACACCGGGGAGCTGTTTTTT
CATSIRGVNTGELFF
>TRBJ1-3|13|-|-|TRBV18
TGTGCCAGCTCACTCAATACGGGAAACACCATATATTTT
CASSLNTGNTIYF
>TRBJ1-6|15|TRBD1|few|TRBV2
TGTGCCAGCATTAGGGACGGACAGGGAGGTTCACCCCTCCACTTT
CASIRDGQGGSPLHF
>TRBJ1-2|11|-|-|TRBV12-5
TGTGCTAGTGGTTTGGGTAGGGGCTACACCTTC
CASGLGRGYTF
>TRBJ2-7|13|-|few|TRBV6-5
TGTGCCAGCACAAAGGCAGGGATTTACGAGCAGTACTTC
CASTKAGIYEQYF
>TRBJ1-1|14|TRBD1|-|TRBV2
TGTGCCAGCAGACACAGGGGGACTTCCACTGAAGCTTTCTTT
CASRHRGTSTEAFF
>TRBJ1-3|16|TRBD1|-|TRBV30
TGTGCCTGGAGCCGGACAGGACGATCCTCTGGAAACACCATATATTTT
CAWSRTGRSSGNTIYF
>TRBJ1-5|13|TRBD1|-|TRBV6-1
TGTGCCGTCGGACAGGGAGGAGAGCAGCCCCAGCATTTT
CAVGQGGEQPQHF
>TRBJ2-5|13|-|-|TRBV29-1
TGCAGCGTTCACCGGGGGTACCAAGAGACCCAGTACTTC
CSVHRGYQETQYF
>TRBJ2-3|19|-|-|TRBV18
TGTGCCAGCTCACCACCGCTAGGAGAAATAGGGTCTAGCACAGATACGCAGTATTTT
CASSPPLGEIGSSTDTQYF
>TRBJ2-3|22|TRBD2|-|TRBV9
TGTGCCAGCAGCGAGAAAAACCCGGGACTAGCGGGAGGGCCATTACCCACAGATACGCAGTATTTT
CASSEKNPGLAGGPLPTDTQYF
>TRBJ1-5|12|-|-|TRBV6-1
TGTGCCAGCAGTGGGGGCCTGCGGCCCCAGCATTTT
CASSGGLRPQHF
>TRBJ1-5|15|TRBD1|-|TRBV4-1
TGCGCCAGCAGCCAAGATGGACAGGGCGGACAGCCCCAGCATTTT
CASSQDGQGGQPQHF
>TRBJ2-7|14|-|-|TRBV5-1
TGCGCCAGCAGCTTGGCTAGAGAAGGAGCTGAGCAGTACTTC
CASSLAREGAEQYF
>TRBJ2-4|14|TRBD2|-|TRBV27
TGTGCCAGCAGTCGGGGGGGGCCAGGGAACATTCAGTACTTC
CASSRGGPGNIQYF
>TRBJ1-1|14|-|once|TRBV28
TGTGCCAGCAGTTTGAGACGGCTGAACACTGAAGCTTTCTTT
CASSLRRLNTEAFF